This T cell receptor beta chain emerged from a study of Graves' ophthalmopathy and Graves' hyperthyroidism. Amplified TCR beta CDR3 regions were obtained using RNA transcripts as template. The first round was an RT-PCR with HTBI primers, and the second round was a multiplex PCR. TCRdb independently ran MiXCR on the multiplex PCR reads; one entry per CDR3 protein. The sample records 52,000 or so distinct CDR3 sequences, under 55% being singletons. This CDR3 is 16 amino acids long. CDR1 and CDR2 from the germline V gene are SGHRS and YFSETQ. V was shortened by 0 bases and J by 9 bases, with 19 bases between the two germline ends. The evidence that diagnosis relied on was clinical symptoms, serum thyroxine, TRAb, thyroid ultrasound and orbital computed tomography.

The sequencing input was peripheral blood. This rearrangement joins TRBV5-1 to TRBJ2-4, with a possible D match to TRBD1 (5 bases). This clonotype was obtained from an adult woman with Graves' ophthalmopathy. The CDR3 DNA is TGCGCCAGCAGCTTGGAGGGGTCACCAGCCAAGAGCATTCAGTACTTC. The encoded protein is CASSLEGSPAKSIQYF.